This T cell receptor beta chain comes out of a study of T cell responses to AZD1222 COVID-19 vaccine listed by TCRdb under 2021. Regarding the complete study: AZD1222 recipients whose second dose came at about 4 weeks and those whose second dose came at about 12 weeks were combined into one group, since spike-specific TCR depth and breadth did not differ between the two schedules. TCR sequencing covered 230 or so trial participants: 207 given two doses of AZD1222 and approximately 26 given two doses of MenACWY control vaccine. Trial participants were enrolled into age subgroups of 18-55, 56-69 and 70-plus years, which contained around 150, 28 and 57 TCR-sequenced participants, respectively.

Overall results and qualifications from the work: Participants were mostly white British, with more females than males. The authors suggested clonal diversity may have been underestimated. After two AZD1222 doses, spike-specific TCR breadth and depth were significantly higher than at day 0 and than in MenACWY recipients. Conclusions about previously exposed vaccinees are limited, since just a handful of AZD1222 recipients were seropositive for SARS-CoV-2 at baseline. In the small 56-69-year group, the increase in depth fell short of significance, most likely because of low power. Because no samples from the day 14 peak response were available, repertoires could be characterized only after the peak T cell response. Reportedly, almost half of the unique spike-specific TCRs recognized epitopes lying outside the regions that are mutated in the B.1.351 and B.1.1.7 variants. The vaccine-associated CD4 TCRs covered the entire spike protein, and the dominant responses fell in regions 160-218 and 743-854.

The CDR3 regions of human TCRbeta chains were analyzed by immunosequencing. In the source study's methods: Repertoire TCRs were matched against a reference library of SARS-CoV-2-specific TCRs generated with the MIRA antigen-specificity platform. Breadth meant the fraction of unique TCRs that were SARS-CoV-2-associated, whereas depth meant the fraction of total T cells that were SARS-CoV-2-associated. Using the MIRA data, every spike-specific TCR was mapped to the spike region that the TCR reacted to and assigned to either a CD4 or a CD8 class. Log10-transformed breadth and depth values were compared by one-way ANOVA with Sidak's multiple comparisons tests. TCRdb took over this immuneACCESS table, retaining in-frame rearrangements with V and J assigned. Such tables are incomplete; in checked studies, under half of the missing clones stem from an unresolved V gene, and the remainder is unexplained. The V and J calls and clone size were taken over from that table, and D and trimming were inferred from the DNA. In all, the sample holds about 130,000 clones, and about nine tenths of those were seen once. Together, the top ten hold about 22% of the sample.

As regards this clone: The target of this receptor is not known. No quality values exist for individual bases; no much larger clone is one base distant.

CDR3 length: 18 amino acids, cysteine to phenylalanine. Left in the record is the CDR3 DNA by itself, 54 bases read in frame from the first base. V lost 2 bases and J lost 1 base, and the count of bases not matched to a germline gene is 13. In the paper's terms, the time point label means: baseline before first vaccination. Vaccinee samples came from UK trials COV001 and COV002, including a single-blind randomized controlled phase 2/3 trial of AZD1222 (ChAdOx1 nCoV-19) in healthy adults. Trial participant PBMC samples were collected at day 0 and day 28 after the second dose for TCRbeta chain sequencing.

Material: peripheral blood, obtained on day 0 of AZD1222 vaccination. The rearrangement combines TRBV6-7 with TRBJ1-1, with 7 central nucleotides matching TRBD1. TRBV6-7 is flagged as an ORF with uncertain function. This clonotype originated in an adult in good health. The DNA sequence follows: TGTGCCAGCAGTTACACCGACAGGGATTGGCCCCCGAACACTGAAGCTTTCTTT. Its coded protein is CASSYTDRDWPPNTEAFF.